The rows below give T cell receptor beta chains drawn from one sample of a study of metastatic and nonmetastatic thyroid tumors. MiXCR reprocessed the PCR reads for TCRdb. The sample carries around 25,000 clones, more than 25% recorded once. Sequencing was done on a sample of blood. Receptor source: a female donor with papillary thyroid cancer or a benign thyroid nodule (not recorded which). Some clones in this sample may be carry-over from other donors' samples. CDR3s include the opening cysteine and the closing phenylalanine or tryptophan. Where a row states a size, it is once, few, many or the class of an expanded clone; other rows omit it.

V gene: TRBV5-1
clone size: .
J gene: TRBJ2-7
CDR3 protein: CASSLAGNSYEQYF

V gene: TRBV20-1
clone size: many
J gene: TRBJ2-1
CDR3 protein: CSASEGTRDRNEQFF

V gene: TRBV30
clone size: .
J gene: TRBJ1-6
CDR3 protein: CAWSGSIGNSPLHF

V gene: TRBV7-2
clone size: many
J gene: TRBJ2-2
CDR3 protein: CASSLEGMAGELFF

V gene: TRBV6-1
clone size: few
J gene: TRBJ1-5
CDR3 protein: CASSPLTGGNQPQHF

V gene: TRBV12-3/TRBV12-4
clone size: medium-sized
J gene: TRBJ1-2
CDR3 protein: CASSPSGQYNGYTF

V gene: TRBV24-1
clone size: .
J gene: TRBJ2-1
CDR3 protein: CATSDRYKILADSYNEQFF

V gene: TRBV28
clone size: many
J gene: TRBJ1-4
CDR3 protein: CATQEGGLTNEKLFF

V gene: TRBV9
clone size: few
J gene: TRBJ2-3
CDR3 protein: CASSLGLAATDTQYF

V gene: TRBV27
clone size: few
J gene: TRBJ1-1
CDR3 protein: CASSSLVQARTEAFF

V gene: TRBV20-1
clone size: medium-sized
J gene: TRBJ1-3
CDR3 protein: CSAKGQGAGNTIYF

V gene: TRBV7-6
clone size: many
J gene: TRBJ2-5
CDR3 protein: CASSLAGWETQYF

V gene: TRBV20-1
clone size: many
J gene: TRBJ2-5
CDR3 protein: CSAGAGANQGTQYF